Described below is a single T cell receptor beta chain sequence and its context. What it binds is not known. The PCR contained 60 Vbeta and 13 Jbeta primers. The method was immunoSEQ multiplex PCR; TCRdb's version includes in-frame clones alone and lacks a portion of them. This sample yields over 110,000 clones, of which roughly 74% are seen a single time; around 5.9% belongs to the top ten. This CDR3 is built from 16 residues. V shed 6 bases and J 0 bases; nucleotides not matched to a gene: 8. Per the germline V gene, CDR1 is MDHEN and CDR2 is SYDVKM. The data stem from a study of cytomegalovirus exposure and HLA in healthy donors. Broader study findings: According to the study, 160 or so TCR beta chains were cytomegalovirus-associated. A later analysis associated 15,000 or so TCR beta sequences with HLA alleles at a 0.05 false discovery rate. Reports showed the classifier diagnosing cytomegalovirus status with high specificity and sensitivity.

Everyone who donated was a healthy bone marrow donor. The sequencing input was PBMCs. The origin of this receptor is a woman aged 40 to 50 in good health and CMV-seropositive. The V gene is TRBV28, the J gene TRBJ1-5; 7 nucleotides match TRBD1. The CDR3 region has the DNA TGTGCCAGCAGCGTGGGGGGACAGCATAGCAATCAGCCCCAGCATTTT. This codes for CASSVGGQHSNQPQHF. Combining the CDR3 with reference TRBV28 and TRBJ1-5 gives the whole variable domain DVKVTQSSRYLVKRTGEKVFLECVQDMDHENMFWYRQDPGLGLRLIYFSYDVKMKEKGDIPEGYSVSREKKERFSLILESASTNQTSMYLCASSVGGQHSNQPQHFGDGTRLSIL.